This T cell receptor (beta chain) stems from a study of CD8 T cells in Susac syndrome. CDR3 length: 12 amino acids. Per the germline V gene, CDR1 is DFQATT and CDR2 is SNEGSKA (reference sequence). With 6 bases removed from V and 4 bases from J, the gap between germline ends came to 10 bases. General observations from the study: The authors found 15 to 20 Susac-specific public clones in total CD8+ repertoires and a few in CD8+ TEMRA repertoires.

Remarks on this clonotype: Its matching antigen is unknown.

RNA totalling 0.5 to 1 ug underwent reverse transcription with random hexamers. Each CDR3 protein gets one entry after TCRdb re-called the immunoSEQ multiplex PCR reads with MiXCR. The sample holds tens of thousands of distinct CDR3 sequences, more than 85% seen once. The chain is built from TRBV20-1 and TRBJ2-1; the D is unclear. The sequence derives from a human donor with Susac syndrome. The specimen was CD8+ T cells from PBMCs. CDR3 sequence: CSAAERYNEQFF. CDR3 coding DNA: TGCAGTGCCGCGGAGAGGTACAATGAGCAGTTCTTC.